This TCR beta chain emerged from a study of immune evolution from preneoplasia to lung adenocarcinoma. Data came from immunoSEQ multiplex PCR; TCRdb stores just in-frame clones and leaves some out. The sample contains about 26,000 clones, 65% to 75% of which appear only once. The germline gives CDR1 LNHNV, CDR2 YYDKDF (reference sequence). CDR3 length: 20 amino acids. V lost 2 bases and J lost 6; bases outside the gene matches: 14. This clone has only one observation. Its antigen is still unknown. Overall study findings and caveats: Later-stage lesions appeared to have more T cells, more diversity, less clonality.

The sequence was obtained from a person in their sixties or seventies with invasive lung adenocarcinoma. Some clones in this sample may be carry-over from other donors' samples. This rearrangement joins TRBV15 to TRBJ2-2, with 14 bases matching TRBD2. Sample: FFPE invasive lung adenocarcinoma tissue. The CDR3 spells CATSRSRGPGLAGEAGELFF. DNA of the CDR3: TGTGCCACCAGCAGAAGCCGCGGCCCGGGACTAGCGGGAGAGGCCGGGGAGCTGTTTTTT. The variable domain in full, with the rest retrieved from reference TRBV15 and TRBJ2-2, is DAMVIQNPRYQVTQFGKPVTLSCSQTLNHNVMYWYQQKSSQAPKLLFHYYDKDFNNEADTPDNFQSRRPNTSFCFLDIRSPGLGDTAMYLCATSRSRGPGLAGEAGELFFGEGSRLTVL.